The rows below give T cell receptor beta chains drawn from one sample of a study of T-cell reconstitution after alpha-beta-depleted transplantation in children. TCRdb called the PCR reads again in MiXCR, with one record for every CDR3 protein. The repertoire includes 780,000 or so distinct CDR3 sequences, 15% to 20% of them detected once, and roughly 5% sits in the top ten. This specimen consisted of PBMCs, mostly from graft donor cells, obtained 360 days after TCRalphabeta/CD19-depleted stem cell transplant. The origin of the receptors is a male patient younger than 18 who had a stem cell transplant for acute lymphoblastic leukemia, so the T cells may come from the graft donor. CDR3s include the opening cysteine and the closing phenylalanine or tryptophan. The D gene is left open where the match is weak. For some rows the clone size is stated as once, few or many, or as a class when expanded; others skip it.

j_gene | abundance | d_gene | v_gene | CDR3nt | CDR3aa
TRBJ2-5 | few | NA | TRBV29-1 | TGCAGCGTTGAAGGGCCCAGGGGTAGTCAAGAGACCCAGTACTTC | CSVEGPRGSQETQYF
TRBJ2-3 | NA | TRBD1 | TRBV2 | TGTGCCAGCAGTGAAGCGCGCCAGGGGGCAGATACGCAGTATTTT | CASSEARQGADTQYF
TRBJ2-7 | many | NA | TRBV25-1 | TGTGCCAGCAGTGACTCAGACCGCCCTGGAGAGTACTTC | CASSDSDRPGEYF
TRBJ1-4 | NA | NA | TRBV5-1 | TGCGCCAGCAGCTTGTTAGGCAGGGGTACGAATGAAAAACTGTTTTTT | CASSLLGRGTNEKLFF
TRBJ2-2 | few | TRBD1 | TRBV7-6 | TGTGCCAGCAGCCCCAGGACAGGGTACACCGGGGAGCTGTTTTTT | CASSPRTGYTGELFF
TRBJ2-2 | few | NA | TRBV12-3/TRBV12-4 | TGTGCCAGCAGTCGCCCGGGACTCGCGAACACCGGGGAGCTGTTTTTT | CASSRPGLANTGELFF
TRBJ2-7 | NA | TRBD2 | TRBV29-1 | TGCAGCGTTCGGGGGGACGGACCCTACGAGCAGTACTTC | CSVRGDGPYEQYF
TRBJ2-1 | many | NA | TRBV10-1 | TGCGCCAGCAGTGAGACAGGGGTCGGGAGCAATGAGCAGTTCTTC | CASSETGVGSNEQFF
TRBJ2-7 | NA | TRBD1 | TRBV2 | TGTGCCAGCAGTGAATGGACAGGGGACCGCGAGCAGTACTTC | CASSEWTGDREQYF
TRBJ2-2 | NA | NA | TRBV5-1 | TGCGCCAGCGCGACTTCTAACACCGGGGAGCTGTTTTTT | CASATSNTGELFF
TRBJ1-5 | NA | NA | TRBV3-1 | TGTGCCAGCAGCCAGGTAATCCAGTACGCTAATCAGCCCCAGCATTTT | CASSQVIQYANQPQHF
TRBJ2-1 | NA | TRBD1 | TRBV7-6 | TGTGCCAGCACCCCACGCGTTCAGGGGGCTTCCTACAATGAGCAGTTCTTC | CASTPRVQGASYNEQFF
TRBJ2-1 | many | NA | TRBV5-5 | TGTGCCAGCCCGGGGGCGACTTCCTACAATGAGCAGTTCTTC | CASPGATSYNEQFF
TRBJ1-1 | NA | NA | TRBV29-1 | TGCAGCGCGGTTCTTTCGAACACTGAAGCTTTCTTT | CSAVLSNTEAFF
TRBJ1-4 | few | NA | TRBV29-1 | TGCAGCGGCTACAATTCGGCGGCGGGGAGGGAAAAACTGTTTTTT | CSGYNSAAGREKLFF
TRBJ2-7 | NA | NA | TRBV27 | TGTGCCAGCAGTTTAGGTATAGGAGTCCTAGCGGAGCAGTACTTC | CASSLGIGVLAEQYF
TRBJ2-5 | few | TRBD1 | TRBV20-1 | TGCAGTGCGAGTAAGGGGGCGCGTGAAGAGACCCAGTACTTC | CSASKGAREETQYF
TRBJ1-2 | many | NA | TRBV5-1 | TGCGCCAGCAGCCCAGAAGGGACGGTTTTCTATGGCTACACCTTC | CASSPEGTVFYGYTF
TRBJ2-7 | few | TRBD1 | TRBV6-2/TRBV6-3 | TGTGCCAGCAGCCGCCGGACAGGAGCCTCCTACGAGCAGTACTTC | CASSRRTGASYEQYF
TRBJ1-2 | NA | TRBD1 | TRBV7-2 | TGTGCCAGCAGCCCCTGGGACAGGGTCCATGGCTACACCTTC | CASSPWDRVHGYTF
TRBJ2-3 | many | NA | TRBV11-2 | TGTGCCAGCAGCTTAGTTCCGGGAGCTGGAGATACGCAGTATTTT | CASSLVPGAGDTQYF
TRBJ1-1 | NA | NA | TRBV3-1 | TGTGCCAGCAGACAAGATAGAGGGGCTGAAGCTTTCTTT | CASRQDRGAEAFF
TRBJ2-6 | NA | TRBD2 | TRBV5-6 | TGTGCCAGCAGCGGAACTAGCGGGAGGGACAGCTCTGGGGCCAACGTCCTGACTTTC | CASSGTSGRDSSGANVLTF
TRBJ1-6 | NA | NA | TRBV5-1 | TGCGCCAGCACCGACCAGCAGGGCCCCAGCTCCTATAATTCACCCCTCCACTTT | CASTDQQGPSSYNSPLHF
TRBJ2-3 | few | NA | TRBV2 | TGTGCCAGCAGTGAATTAACAGATACGCAGTATTTT | CASSELTDTQYF
TRBJ2-2 | NA | TRBD2 | TRBV6-5 | TGTGCCAGCAGTTTTTCTAGCGGGAGGAACACCGGGGAGCTGTTTTTT | CASSFSSGRNTGELFF
TRBJ2-5 | few | TRBD2 | TRBV7-9 | TGTGCCAGCACCCCTCTATCGGGAGGGCCTGAGACCCAGTACTTC | CASTPLSGGPETQYF
TRBJ2-5 | few | NA | TRBV20-1 | TGCAGTGCTAGAACGGGGAACGGGAAAGAGACCCAGTACTTC | CSARTGNGKETQYF
TRBJ1-1 | NA | NA | TRBV5-1 | TGCGCCAGCAGCGTATCAGGACAGTACATGAACACTGAAGCTTTCTTT | CASSVSGQYMNTEAFF
TRBJ2-2 | NA | TRBD1 | TRBV20-1 | TGCAGTGCTATTGACAGGGGGGTCACCGGGGAGCTGTTTTTT | CSAIDRGVTGELFF
TRBJ1-1 | NA | NA | TRBV19 | TGTGCCAGTAGTATCTCCCCAGGAGGGAACACTGAAGCTTTCTTT | CASSISPGGNTEAFF
TRBJ2-2 | NA | NA | TRBV24-1 | TGTGCCACCAGGGCTCTCAGGGACCGGGAGCTGTTTTTT | CATRALRDRELFF